This TCR beta chain originates from a study of Ad26.COV2.S vaccination and SARS-CoV-2 variants. The repertoire was sequenced with immunoSEQ multiplex PCR; TCRdb's copy has only in-frame clones and lacks some. This sample has under 600,000 clones, with roughly nine tenths found just once. Treatment described: some 20 received Ad26.COV2.S at low or high dose, single or two shots; 5 received placebo; per-sample allocation not given. The investigators took samples on day 63 after the first vaccine or placebo injection. The CDR3 is 13 amino acids. Trimming shortened V by 7 bases and J by 2 bases, and 9 bases separated the two germline ends. Per germline, CDR1 MDHEN and CDR2 SYDVKM. The table lists this clone with a few counts.

The source was peripheral blood, collected in a trial of Ad26.COV2.S vaccine versus placebo. This clonotype originated in a person between 18 and 60 years old who received the Ad26.COV2.S COVID-19 vaccine or a placebo. V usage is TRBV28 and J usage is TRBJ1-5; D not resolved. The CDR3 sequence is CASTIFGNQPQHF. The CDR3 DNA is TGTGCCAGCACCATTTTTGGCAATCAGCCCCAGCATTTT.